A few counts support the clone carrying this TCR beta chain. Antigen unknown. The sample originates from a study of blood T cells in healthy people across ages. Germline V gene sequence: CDR1 MNHEY, CDR2 SVGAGI. There are 15 residues in the CDR3. Unmatched junction bases numbered 3, after V lost 0 bases and J lost 4 bases. Then a second PCR, running roughly 7 to 11 cycles, was carried out with a sample-barcoded 5' primer and a J-beta primer mix. TCRdb reprocessed the 5' RACE reads via MiXCR and lists one record per CDR3 protein. The sample shows 2 million or so distinct CDR3 sequences, just under 50% of them seen only once. Study-wide findings and caveats: Diversity of TCR beta correlated strongly with naive T cell percentage.

The genes are TRBV6-5 and TRBJ2-3; TRBD2 matches at 8 bases. Sequencing was carried out using blood. The receptor was derived from a woman in her forties in good health. The CDR3 region is CASSYSGLAADTQYF. The CDR3 bases are TGTGCCAGCAGTTACTCCGGACTAGCCGCAGATACGCAGTATTTT.